The 13 T cell receptor beta chains given below trace back to one sample, sequenced in a study of control samples from healthy donors and cancer patients. Measured with immunoSEQ multiplex PCR; TCRdb has only the in-frame clones, and not every one. This table holds roughly 120,000 clones, roughly 91% found once. The sample taken for sequencing was blood. These receptors all stem from a woman between 65 and 79 years old in good health.

This chain connects TRBV28 to TRBJ1-6; TRBD1 might be the D (5 bases). Trimming took off 6 bases at V and 14 bases at J, with 20 bases between the two ends. The CDR3 length is 14 residues. CDR1 MDHEN and CDR2 SYDVKM come from the germline V gene. The CDR3 sequence: CASRTGTPIRTLHF. The CDR3 DNA reads as TGTGCCAGCAGAACCGGGACCCCTATTCGAACCCTCCACTTT.

With respect to this clone: Other nucleotide sequences from this sample produce the same CDR3. V usage is TRBV7-9 and J usage is TRBJ1-4; D may be TRBD1 (6 bases). CDR1 and CDR2 (germline): SEHNR, FQNEAQ (reference sequence). This CDR3 region has 14 residues. With 5 bases removed from V and 3 bases from J, the gap between germline ends came to 10 bases. CDR3 nucleotide sequence: TGTGCCAGCAGCCTCAGGGGCCCTAATGAAAAACTGTTTTTT. Protein sequence: CASSLRGPNEKLFF.

The chain has TRBV25-1 and TRBJ1-1, with D perhaps matching TRBD1 (5 bases). This CDR3 is 11 amino acids long. The V end was cut by 8 bases, the J end by 5 bases, with 9 bases between. Germline V lookup: CDR1 MGHDK, CDR2 SYGVNS. This chain's CDR3 is CASPGGTEAFF. CDR3 bases: TGTGCCAGCCCGGGGGGGACTGAAGCTTTCTTT. Full variable domain (outside the CDR3, taken from reference TRBV25-1 and TRBJ1-1): EADIYQTPRYLVIGTGKKITLECSQTMGHDKMYWYQQDPGMELHLIHYSYGVNSTEKGDLSSESTVSRIRTEHFPLTLESARPSHTSQYLCASPGGTEAFFGQGTRLTVV.

This sequence joins TRBV7-9 and TRBJ1-2; D not resolved. This CDR3 contains 14 residues. CDR1 is SEHNR and CDR2 is FQNEAQ in the germline V gene (reference sequence). Trimming cost V 3 bases and J 4 bases, with 12 bases left between them. The chain's CDR3 is CASSFAGSGYGYTF. Written as DNA, the CDR3 is TGTGCCAGCAGCTTCGCAGGAAGCGGCTATGGCTACACCTTC. Supplemented by reference TRBV7-9 and TRBJ1-2, the full variable domain reads DTGVSQNPRHKITKRGQNVTFRCDPISEHNRLYWYRQTLGQGPEFLTYFQNEAQLEKSRLLSDRFSAERPKGSFSTLEIQRTEQGDSAMYLCASSFAGSGYGYTFGSGTRLTVV.

The chain combines TRBV5-1 with TRBJ2-6; 7 bases match TRBD1. V trimming: 1 base; J trimming: 4 bases; junction bases outside the gene matches: 5. The CDR3 is made up of 16 amino acids. The germline V gene has CDR1 SGHRS and CDR2 YFSETQ. CDR3 DNA: TGCGCCAGCAGCTTGCCAGGGGGTGGGGGGGCCAACGTCCTGACTTTC. It specifies CASSLPGGGGANVLTF.

The rearrangement uses TRBV2 and TRBJ1-2; D gene uncertain. The CDR3 length is 16 residues. V was clipped by 3 bases and J by 3 bases, with 17 bases between them. Germline CDR1 reads SNHLY; CDR2 reads FYNNEI. The CDR3 DNA sequence: TGTGCCAGCAGTGACGGAGATCTTTCTGGGGACTATGGCTACACCTTC. Protein product: CASSDGDLSGDYGYTF.

This chain connects TRBV20-1 to TRBJ1-2; D is uncertain. Germline CDR1 and CDR2: DFQATT and SNEGSKA (reference sequence). Trimming removed 3 bases at V and 0 bases at J, with 8 bases between. The length of the CDR3 is 13 residues. CDR3 DNA: TGCAGTGCTAGTGGTGCAGCTAACTATGGCTACACCTTC. Its protein product is CSASGAANYGYTF.

The rearrangement links TRBV12-5 to TRBJ1-3; TRBD1 is a possible D gene (5 bases). Germline CDR1 and CDR2: LGHNT and FRNRAP. The CDR3 is 15 amino acids. V shed 5 bases and J shed 0 bases, with 11 bases lying between them. The DNA of the CDR3 is TGTGCTAGTGGTCCCAGGCAGGGCTCTGGAAACACCATATATTTT. This gives the protein CASGPRQGSGNTIYF.

The rearrangement links TRBV9 to TRBJ1-6; D ambiguous. CDR3 length: 13 residues. The V end lost 5 bases, the J end lost 11 bases, and 14 bases lay between the germline ends. The germline V gene has CDR1 SGDLS and CDR2 YYNGEE. The CDR3 loop is CASSTALVTPLHF. The CDR3, as DNA: TGTGCCAGCAGTACAGCTTTAGTAACACCCCTCCACTTT.

The chain is built from TRBV4-3 and TRBJ1-1; D may be TRBD1 (6 bases). V was cut by 0 bases and J by 3 bases, with 11 bases left in between. Germline V lookup: CDR1 LGHNA, CDR2 YSLEER. The CDR3 runs 15 residues. In nucleotides, the CDR3 is TGCGCCAGCAGCCAAGAGATTGAGGGGGACACTGAAGCTTTCTTT. Its translation: CASSQEIEGDTEAFF.

The chain links TRBV4-3 to TRBJ1-2; perhaps TRBD1 as D (6 bases). Germline V gene sequence: CDR1 LGHNA, CDR2 YSLEER. The CDR3 length is 14 residues. V was clipped by 0 bases and J by 8 bases, with 13 bases between them. The CDR3 here is CASSQDYRVRGYTF. The CDR3 DNA reads as TGCGCCAGCAGCCAAGACTACAGGGTGAGGGGCTACACCTTC.

CDR3 protein: CASSLEAVRGGEKLFF. CDR3 bases: TGTGCCAGCAGCTTAGAGGCCGTCAGGGGAGGGGAAAAACTGTTTTTT. The rearrangement joins TRBV7-9 to TRBJ1-4; tentative D call: TRBD1 (6 bases). Trimming removed 1 base from V and 8 bases from J, with 17 bases in between. CDR1 is SEHNR and CDR2 is FQNEAQ in the germline V gene (reference sequence). This CDR3 comprises 16 residues. Variable domain in full (rest from reference TRBV7-9 and TRBJ1-4): DTGVSQNPRHKITKRGQNVTFRCDPISEHNRLYWYRQTLGQGPEFLTYFQNEAQLEKSRLLSDRFSAERPKGSFSTLEIQRTEQGDSAMYLCASSLEAVRGGEKLFFGSGTQLSVL.

The chain links TRBV7-5 to TRBJ1-1. TRBV7-5 counts as a pseudogene. The CDR3 is made up of 15 amino acids. The CDR3 DNA reads TGTGCCAGAAGCCCCCGTTGGAAGGACGTGACTGAAGCTTTCTTT. Translated, it gives CARSPRWKDVTEAFF.